This TCR beta chain was obtained from a study of graft-versus-host responses after intestinal transplantation (dated by TCRdb to the early 2020s). For context, the study as a whole: The transplants that recipients got were multivisceral, liver-intestinal, or isolated intestinal. Alloreactive clones were identified by sequencing pre-transplant mixed lymphocyte reaction products and comparing them with unstimulated pre-transplant donor and recipient T cells. A peak of at least 4% donor T cells among recipient peripheral blood mononuclear cells was the definition used for donor T cell macrochimerism. Every recipient was given anti-thymocyte globulin induction, followed by around three years of maintenance tacrolimus and steroids. Samples from a few later patients were sequenced in-house on an Illumina MiSeq with MiXCR processing rather than by the commercial service. The cohort enrolled approximately 24 intestinal transplant recipients including one retransplant, and 3 patients lacking pretransplant specimens were excluded. After intestinal transplantation, graft-versus-host and host-versus-graft alloreactive T cell clones were followed in the graft, circulation and bone marrow using bulk TCR-beta CDR3 sequencing.

After transplant, bone marrow was aspirated from the posterior iliac crest or from another site selected by the physician. Here is what the overall study found, with its caveats: Early after transplant, peak levels of circulating GvH clones were associated with declines in HvG clones. GvH clones were found in recipient bone marrow, and some of the GvH clones appeared earlier in ileal mucosa or blood, which is consistent with an intestinal mucosal origin. In the allografts of patients with donor T cell macrochimerism, GvH to HvG T cell clonal ratios were high. Conclusions were limited by the relatively low number and heterogeneity of intestinal transplant patients.

Library preparation employed the immunoSEQ multiplex PCR assay. High-throughput TCR-beta CDR3 sequencing of genomic DNA from most patients was performed by Adaptive Biotechnologies. From the authors' description of their analysis: Adaptive's ImmunoSEQ software was the source of the TCR sequencing data for 15 to 20 patients, while a few other patients were processed with MiXCR and VDJtools. CDR3 nucleotide sequences shared between donor and recipient were removed because the origin of such sequences could not be assigned. To be classed as alloreactive, a clone needed at least 2-fold expansion over unstimulated cells and a minimum CFSE-low frequency of 0.002% (template counts) or 0.001% (read counts). Mappable clones were those detected in sequenced pre-transplant spleen, lymph node, or MLR CFSE-low populations of the donor or recipient. The cumulative frequency of alloreactive clones was calculated as a percentage of all sequences, weighted by copy number. Entries here come from immuneACCESS through TCRdb and include only in-frame sequences with V and J called. Some clones fail to appear in such tables; in the studies checked, an unresolved V gene covers under half of the shortfall, and the cause of the remainder is unknown. The V and J calls and clone size come from that table; D and trimming were worked out from the DNA. This sample has tens of thousands of clones in its table, and roughly 92% of those were observed once. The ten largest account for 6.5% to 8% of the sample.

Worth noting for this clone: The clone's antigen remains unknown. Per-base quality was not reported, and no clone a single base away is much larger than it.

V was cut back by 7 bases and J by 5 bases, leaving a gap of 17 bases between them. The CDR3 starts with the cysteine, ends with the phenylalanine, and has 14 residues. The sequence is cut down to CDR3 DNA, 42 bases in frame from base 1. The germline V gene gives CDR1 as ENHRY and CDR2 as SYGVKD. This material consisted of bone marrow, taken around 720 days after intestinal transplantation. The chain is made from TRBV10-3 and TRBJ1-2; there is no confident call for the D gene. This clonotype was obtained from a human patient who received an intestinal transplant, so some T cells may come from the graft donor. The CDR3 reads as follows: CAIMVNEEGYGYTF. The sequence in DNA is TGTGCCATCATGGTGAACGAGGAAGGGTATGGCTACACCTTC.